A selection of T cell receptor beta chains follows, all from one sample in a study of OX40 agonist ivuxolimab in advanced cancers. Assay used: immunoSEQ multiplex PCR; TCRdb lists only in-frame clones, some missing. The sample lists 75,000 to 100,000 clones; roughly 87% were seen once. This specimen was CD4+ or CD8+ T cells sorted from blood, taken in a trial of the OX40 agonist ivuxolimab. The receptors stem from an adult with an advanced solid tumor such as melanoma, head and neck, liver or kidney cancer. Each CDR3 is given with its conserved first and last residue. The D gene is left open where the match is weak. Clone size is not always given. Where it is, it says once, few, many or a class for expanded clones.

d_call,clone_size,v_call,j_call,cdr3_nt,cdr3_aa
TRBD1,-,TRBV28,TRBJ1-4,TGTGCCAGCAGTCACCTCAGCTACGGACAGGGGAGAAATGAAAAACTGTTTTTT,CASSHLSYGQGRNEKLFF
-,-,TRBV5-1,TRBJ1-1,TGCGCCAGCAGCTTCAGGGTCCACACTGAAGCTTTCTTT,CASSFRVHTEAFF
-,-,TRBV6-5,TRBJ1-1,TGTGCCAGCAGTCCCCCCGGGGTGCAGGGGAGTGAAGCTTTCTTT,CASSPPGVQGSEAFF
TRBD1,few,TRBV14,TRBJ1-1,TGTGCCAGCAGCCTTTCGACAGGGACTGAAGCTTTCTTT,CASSLSTGTEAFF
-,-,TRBV5-6,TRBJ2-5,TGTGCCAGCAGCTTGGCCGGACCGGGGAGAACCCAGTACTTC,CASSLAGPGRTQYF
-,-,TRBV18,TRBJ1-1,TGTGCCAGCTCGTCGGGGAGGGGGGACACTGAAGCTTTCTTT,CASSSGRGDTEAFF
-,few,TRBV18,TRBJ2-1,TGTGCCAGCTCACCTAATAGGGGCTATGAGCAGTTCTTC,CASSPNRGYEQFF
TRBD1,-,TRBV7-9,TRBJ2-5,TGTGCCAGCAGCGGGGGACAGCCCCAAGAGACCCAGTACTTC,CASSGGQPQETQYF
TRBD1,-,TRBV28,TRBJ1-2,TGTGCCAGCAGTTTAGACGACAGGGCTAACTATGGCTACACCTTC,CASSLDDRANYGYTF
-,-,TRBV9,TRBJ2-7,TGTGCCAGCAGCCCTGGCCTAGCCATATACGAGCAGTACTTC,CASSPGLAIYEQYF
TRBD1,once,TRBV19,TRBJ1-2,TGTGCCACGGAACTAAGACAGGGTGGTAACTATGGCTACACCTTC,CATELRQGGNYGYTF
TRBD2,-,TRBV5-6,TRBJ2-5,TGTGCCAGCAGCCAACGGGGGGGGTCCCGTTATACCCAGTACTTC,CASSQRGGSRYTQYF
TRBD1,-,TRBV19,TRBJ1-3,TGTGCCAGTAGTGGGACAGGGGGCCCCGGCTCTGGAAACACCATATATTTT,CASSGTGGPGSGNTIYF
-,-,TRBV28,TRBJ1-5,TGTGCCAGCAGTCAAATTTACCAGCCCCAGCATTTT,CASSQIYQPQHF
-,-,TRBV5-8,TRBJ2-7,TGTGCCAGCAGCTTGATGAGGGGGTTCGCCTACGAGCAGTACTTC,CASSLMRGFAYEQYF
TRBD2,-,TRBV11-3,TRBJ2-7,TGTGCCAGCGCAAACTCGGGCGGGAGCTCCTACGAGCAGTACTTC,CASANSGGSSYEQYF
-,-,TRBV5-1,TRBJ1-6,TGCGCCAGCAAGAAAGGGGATAATTCACCCCTCCACTTT,CASKKGDNSPLHF
TRBD2,-,TRBV19,TRBJ2-1,TGTGCCAGCCACCCAAAAGCGGGAACCTACAATGAGCAGTTCTTC,CASHPKAGTYNEQFF
-,few,TRBV2,TRBJ1-2,TGTGCCAGCAGTGGGCAGGGAGGCGGCTACACCTTC,CASSGQGGGYTF
-,-,TRBV28,TRBJ1-3,TGTGCCAGCAGTTCCACTCGGCCGGAGGGAAACACCATATATTTT,CASSSTRPEGNTIYF
TRBD1,-,TRBV5-1,TRBJ1-6,TGCGCCAGCAGCTTCACAGGGGCTAATTCACCCCTCCACTTT,CASSFTGANSPLHF
-,-,TRBV15,TRBJ2-3,TGTGCCACCAGCAGAGAGTTAGCTGGCCTTAGTACGCAGTATTTT,CATSRELAGLSTQYF
-,-,TRBV7-2,TRBJ1-5,TGTGCCAGCAGCTTATCCAGGGCGCAGCCCCAGCATTTT,CASSLSRAQPQHF
-,-,TRBV5-1,TRBJ1-1,TGCGCCAGCAGCTTGGCGGATAATGTGAACACTGAAGCTTTCTTT,CASSLADNVNTEAFF
TRBD1,-,TRBV5-1,TRBJ1-1,TGCGCCAGCAGCTTTACGACAGGGCTTCCTGAAGCTTTCTTT,CASSFTTGLPEAFF
TRBD1,-,TRBV6-1,TRBJ1-2,TGTGCCAGCAGTGAAGCGGCAGGGGGTCTCTATGGCTACACCTTC,CASSEAAGGLYGYTF
-,-,TRBV28,TRBJ1-5,TGTGCCAGCAGGTCCCAGGGGTTTCAGCCCCAGCATTTT,CASRSQGFQPQHF
-,-,TRBV19,TRBJ2-1,TGTGCCAGTAGTTTCCAGGGGTCCTACAATGAGCAGTTCTTC,CASSFQGSYNEQFF
-,-,TRBV29-1,TRBJ2-7,TGCAGCGTTGGAGGATCCTACGAGCAGTACTTC,CSVGGSYEQYF
-,-,TRBV6-6,TRBJ2-2,TGTGCCAGCAGTCCAACAGAGACCGGGGAGCTGTTTTTT,CASSPTETGELFF
TRBD1,-,TRBV19,TRBJ1-1,TGTGCCAGTTTCCGGGACAGGAACACTGAAGCTTTCTTT,CASFRDRNTEAFF